This T cell receptor beta chain was sequenced during a study of T cell responses to AZD1222 COVID-19 vaccine. Clones were read by immunoSEQ multiplex PCR, and TCRdb kept only the in-frame ones, dropping some. The sample comprises about 48,000 clones, 65% to 90% of which are singletons, and 5.5% to 8% rests with the top ten. Germline CDR1 reads MDHEN; CDR2 reads SYDVKM. The V gene lost 7 bases and the J gene lost 6 bases, with 10 bases spanning the gap. The CDR3 is 11 residues long. Second-dose intervals of approximately 4 or approximately 12 weeks were pooled. The V call is TRBV28, the J call TRBJ2-7, with D perhaps TRBD2 (5 bases). The material sequenced was peripheral blood, taken 28 days after the second AZD1222 dose. The clonotype was recovered from an adult who received the AZD1222 COVID-19 vaccine. CDR3 in amino acids: CASTIGGEQYF. The CDR3 bases are TGTGCCAGCACCATCGGAGGCGAGCAGTACTTC.